The 18 T cell receptor beta chains reported below all come from one sample, sequenced in a study of cytomegalovirus exposure and HLA in healthy donors. Clones were read by immunoSEQ multiplex PCR, and TCRdb kept only the in-frame ones, dropping some. The sample holds around 400,000 clones; roughly 88% are singletons and the top ten take 0.83%. Sequencing was performed on PBMCs. These receptor sequences come from a woman between 18 and 29 years old in good health and CMV-seronegative.

The chain combines TRBV27 with TRBJ2-3; a possible D gene is TRBD1 (6 bases). Trimming took off 6 bases at V and 0 bases at J, with 22 bases between the two ends. Germline V gene data show CDR1 as MNHEY and CDR2 as SMNVEV (reference sequence). The CDR3 consists of 18 residues. CDR3 in amino acids: CASSPRQGPISSTDTQYF. In DNA form, the CDR3 reads TGTGCCAGCAGCCCCCGGCAGGGGCCAATTTCTAGCACAGATACGCAGTATTTT.

This sequence joins TRBV7-2 and TRBJ1-2; 9 nucleotides line up with TRBD1. The CDR3 has 14 residues. V was pared by 3 bases and J by 7 bases, with 6 bases of the junction left unmatched. Germline CDR1 SGHTA, CDR2 FQGNSA. CDR3 loop: CASSFLTGGGGYTF. CDR3 sequence (DNA): TGTGCCAGCAGCTTCCTGACAGGGGGAGGTGGCTACACCTTC.

The chain has TRBV5-4 and TRBJ2-3; D not certain. The CDR3 has 15 residues. Per germline, CDR1 SGHNT and CDR2 YYREEE (reference sequence). The V end lost 4 bases, the J end lost 0 bases, and 12 bases lay between the germline ends. The DNA of the CDR3 is TGTGCCAGCAGCCCTGGGCCCCGGAGCACAGATACGCAGTATTTT. Translation gives CASSPGPRSTDTQYF.

The V call is TRBV7-8, the J call TRBJ1-5; 8 bases align to TRBD1. The CDR3 consists of 12 residues. Trimming cost V 5 bases and J 7 bases; bases outside gene matches: 1. Germline loops: CDR1 SGHVS, CDR2 FQNEAQ. Written as DNA, the CDR3 is TGTGCCAGCAGCCGGACAGGGCAGCCCCAGCATTTT. Its protein product is CASSRTGQPQHF.

This sequence joins TRBV6-1 and TRBJ1-5; possibly TRBD1 for D (5 bases). CDR1 MNHNS and CDR2 SASEGT come from the germline V gene. The CDR3 is made up of 13 amino acids. Trimming took 6 bases from V and 6 from J, leaving 12 bases between them. The CDR3, as DNA: TGTGCCAGCAGGTTTGGGGGAGGTCAGCCCCAGCATTTT. Translation: CASRFGGGQPQHF.

The chain joins TRBV6-4 to TRBJ2-1; perhaps TRBD2 as D (5 bases). From germline, CDR1 is MRHNA and CDR2 SNTAGT. Trimming removed 6 bases from V and 6 bases from J, with 15 bases in between. The length of the CDR3 is 14 residues. In DNA form, the CDR3 reads TGTGCCAGCAGCTCAGGACTCGATTCCAATGAGCAGTTCTTC. It is translated as CASSSGLDSNEQFF.

This clone was picked up a small number of times. V gene TRBV16 combines with J gene TRBJ1-1; TRBD1 matches at 7 bases. V trimming: 4 bases; J trimming: 2 bases; junction bases outside the gene matches: 10. From germline, CDR1 is KGHSY and CDR2 FQNENV. The CDR3 runs 16 residues. Written as DNA, the CDR3 is TGTGCCAGCAGCCCCCTGCGTGGACAGGTCAACACTGAAGCTTTCTTT. It yields the protein CASSPLRGQVNTEAFF.

The chain joins TRBV19 to TRBJ1-2, with 9 bases that match TRBD1. The CDR3 loop spans 15 amino acids. Unmatched junction bases numbered 12, after V lost 5 bases and J lost 8 bases. Germline V gene data show CDR1 as LNHDA and CDR2 as SQIVND (reference sequence). In DNA, the CDR3 is TGTGCCAGTAGTCCAACCGGGACAGGGCTTTGGGGCTACACCTTC. Translation gives CASSPTGTGLWGYTF.

This chain joins TRBV5-1 and TRBJ2-7; a possible D gene is TRBD1 (6 bases). The V end was cut by 2 bases, the J end by 5 bases, with 17 bases between. The length of the CDR3 is 15 residues. Germline CDR1 is SGHRS and CDR2 is YFSETQ. The CDR3 DNA reads TGCGCCAGCAGCTTAGATGGGACACCTTCTCACGAGCAGTACTTC. Residues: CASSLDGTPSHEQYF.

A note on this clone: This CDR3 is also generated by other DNA sequences in the sample. The chain couples TRBV27 to TRBJ2-1, with 11 bases aligning to TRBD2. CDR1 is MNHEY, CDR2 SMNVEV, per germline (reference sequence). The CDR3 extends over 15 amino acids. V was clipped by 6 bases and J by 4 bases; unmatched bases: 5. CDR3 amino acids: CASSPGTSGYNEQFF. CDR3 nucleotide sequence: TGTGCCAGCAGCCCCGGGACTAGCGGATACAATGAGCAGTTCTTC.

The CDR3: CASRFSGRATGELFF. The CDR3 DNA reads as TGTGCCAGCAGGTTTAGCGGGAGGGCCACCGGGGAGCTGTTTTTT. The chain recombines TRBV5-4 with TRBJ2-2; 11 bases are shared with TRBD2. Trimming at V came to 5 bases and at J to 4 bases, leaving 4 bases not matched to a gene. The CDR3 totals 15 residues. Germline V CDR1 and CDR2: SGHNT, YYREEE (reference sequence).

The rearrangement links TRBV28 to TRBJ2-7; TRBD1 matches 7 bases. Trimming cost V 5 bases and J 2 bases; bases outside gene matches: 6. Germline CDR1 MDHEN, CDR2 SYDVKM. The CDR3 is made up of 14 amino acids. The CDR3 loop reads CASSPADRPYEQYF. The CDR3 DNA is TGTGCCAGCAGTCCCGCGGACAGGCCCTACGAGCAGTACTTC.

Concerning this clone itself: This same CDR3 is encoded by further DNA sequences in the sample. V and J are TRBV2 and TRBJ2-7; maybe TRBD1 (5 bases). Between the trimmed V and J ends, which lost 4 bases and 3 bases, there was a span of 10 bases. This CDR3 has 13 amino acids. CDR1 SNHLY and CDR2 FYNNEI come from the germline V gene. The CDR3 spells CASSVGQGYEQYF. The CDR3 nucleotides are TGTGCCAGCAGTGTGGGGCAGGGCTACGAGCAGTACTTC.

The J gene is TRBJ1-3, the V gene TRBV9; D gene ambiguous. The CDR3 has 17 amino acids. V dropped 0 bases and J dropped 1 base, with 14 bases sitting between them. CDR1 is SGDLS and CDR2 is YYNGEE in the germline V gene. The CDR3 region is CASSVAGGRGSGNTIYF. For the CDR3, the DNA is TGTGCCAGCAGCGTAGCTGGCGGGCGCGGATCTGGAAACACCATATATTTT.

The chain has TRBV2 and TRBJ2-1, with D unresolved. This CDR3 has 11 amino acids. Trimming removed 3 bases at V and 7 bases at J, with 4 bases between. Per germline, CDR1 SNHLY and CDR2 FYNNEI. The CDR3 DNA reads as TGTGCCAGCAGTGATAGAAATGAGCAGTTCTTC. Translation gives CASSDRNEQFF.

The chain recombines TRBV10-3 with TRBJ1-4, with D possibly TRBD1 on 5 matching bases. V was cut by 2 bases and J by 5 bases, with 12 bases left in between. Germline V gene data show CDR1 as ENHRY and CDR2 as SYGVKD. CDR3 length: 15 residues. In DNA, the CDR3 is TGTGCCATCAGTGAGGAAGGGGTTGGGAATGAAAAACTGTTTTTT. Translated: CAISEEGVGNEKLFF.

This rearrangement joins TRBV2 to TRBJ2-3; 11 bases align to TRBD2. The CDR3 length is 15 residues. V shed 1 base and J 10 bases; nucleotides not matched to a gene: 7. Germline values: CDR1 SNHLY, CDR2 FYNNEI. CDR3 residues: CASSEGLAGGSPQYF. CDR3 coding DNA: TGTGCCAGCAGTGAAGGGCTAGCGGGAGGAAGTCCGCAGTATTTT.

The J gene is TRBJ2-7, the V gene TRBV6-5, with 9 nucleotides matching TRBD1. V was clipped by 6 bases and J by 4 bases; unmatched bases: 7. The CDR3 extends over 14 amino acids. Germline-derived CDR1 and CDR2 are MNHEY and SVGAGI. The CDR3 loop is CASSWTGDPYEQYF. CDR3 DNA sequence: TGTGCCAGCAGCTGGACAGGGGACCCATACGAGCAGTACTTC.